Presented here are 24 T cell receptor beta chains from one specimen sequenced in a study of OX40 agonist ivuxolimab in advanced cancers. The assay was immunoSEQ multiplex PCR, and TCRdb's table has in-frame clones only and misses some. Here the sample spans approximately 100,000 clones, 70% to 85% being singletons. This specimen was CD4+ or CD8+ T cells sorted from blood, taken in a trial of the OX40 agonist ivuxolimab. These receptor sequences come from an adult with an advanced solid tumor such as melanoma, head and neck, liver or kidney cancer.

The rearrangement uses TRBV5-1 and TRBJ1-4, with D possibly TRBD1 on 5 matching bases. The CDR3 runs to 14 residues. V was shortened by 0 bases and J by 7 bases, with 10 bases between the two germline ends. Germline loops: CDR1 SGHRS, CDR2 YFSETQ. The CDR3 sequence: CASSLAQGTEKLFF. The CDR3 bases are TGCGCCAGCAGCTTGGCGCAGGGTACTGAAAAACTGTTTTTT.

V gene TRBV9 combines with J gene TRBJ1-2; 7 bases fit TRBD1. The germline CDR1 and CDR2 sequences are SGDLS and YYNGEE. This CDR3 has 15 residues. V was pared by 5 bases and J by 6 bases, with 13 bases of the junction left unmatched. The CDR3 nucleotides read TGTGCCAGCAGTCTACTAAACAGGGGTTATGATGGCTACACCTTC. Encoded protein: CASSLLNRGYDGYTF.

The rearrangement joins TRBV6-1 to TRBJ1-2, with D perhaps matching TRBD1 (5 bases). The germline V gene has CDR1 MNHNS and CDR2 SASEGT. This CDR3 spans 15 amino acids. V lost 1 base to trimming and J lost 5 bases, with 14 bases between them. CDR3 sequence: CASSEGDGRIYGYTF. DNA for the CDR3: TGTGCCAGCAGTGAAGGGGACGGAAGAATTTATGGCTACACCTTC.

CDR3 amino acids: CASSAGGVTNEKLFF. The CDR3, as DNA: TGTGCCAGTAGTGCGGGCGGAGTAACTAATGAAAAACTGTTTTTT. V usage is TRBV28 and J usage is TRBJ1-4; D gene unclear. The V end was cut by 9 bases, the J end by 1 base, with 15 bases between. CDR3 length: 15 residues. The germline CDR1 and CDR2 sequences are MDHEN and SYDVKM. Together with reference TRBV28 and TRBJ1-4, the CDR3 gives the full variable domain: DVKVTQSSRYLVKRTGEKVFLECVQDMDHENMFWYRQDPGLGLRLIYFSYDVKMKEKGDIPEGYSVSREKKERFSLILESASTNQTSMYLCASSAGGVTNEKLFFGSGTQLSVL.

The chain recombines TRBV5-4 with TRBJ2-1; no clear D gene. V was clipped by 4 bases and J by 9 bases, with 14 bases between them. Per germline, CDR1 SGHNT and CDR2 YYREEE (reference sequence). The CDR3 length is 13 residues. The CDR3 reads CASSTDPSSEQFF. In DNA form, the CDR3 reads TGTGCCAGCAGCACCGACCCGTCCTCTGAGCAGTTCTTC.

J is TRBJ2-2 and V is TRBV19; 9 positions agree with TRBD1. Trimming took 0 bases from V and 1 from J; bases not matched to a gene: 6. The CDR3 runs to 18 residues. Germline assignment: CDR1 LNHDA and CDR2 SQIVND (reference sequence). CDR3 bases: TGTGCCAGTAGTATAGAGAGACCGGGACAGGGGAACACCGGGGAGCTGTTTTTT. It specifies CASSIERPGQGNTGELFF.

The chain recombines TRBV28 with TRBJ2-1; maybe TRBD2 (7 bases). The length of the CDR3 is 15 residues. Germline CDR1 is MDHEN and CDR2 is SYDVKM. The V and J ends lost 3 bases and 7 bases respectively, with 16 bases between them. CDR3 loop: CASSFRGAGRNEQFF. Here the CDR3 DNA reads TGTGCCAGCAGTTTCAGGGGAGCGGGACGGAATGAGCAGTTCTTC.

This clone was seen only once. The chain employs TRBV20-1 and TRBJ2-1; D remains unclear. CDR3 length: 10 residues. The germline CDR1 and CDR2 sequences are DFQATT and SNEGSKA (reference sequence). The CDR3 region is CSLRDNEQFF. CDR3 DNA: TGCAGCCTCCGGGACAATGAGCAGTTCTTC.

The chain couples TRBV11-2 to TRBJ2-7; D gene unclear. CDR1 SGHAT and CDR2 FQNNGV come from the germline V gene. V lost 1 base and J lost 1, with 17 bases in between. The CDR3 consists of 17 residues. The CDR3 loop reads CASSLGPVGVGSYEQYF. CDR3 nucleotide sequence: TGTGCCAGCAGCTTAGGTCCGGTAGGTGTAGGGTCCTACGAGCAGTACTTC. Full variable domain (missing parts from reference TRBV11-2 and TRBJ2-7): EAGVAQSPRYKIIEKRQSVAFWCNPISGHATLYWYQQILGQGPKLLIQFQNNGVVDDSQLPKDRFSAERLKGVDSTLKIQPAKLEDSAVYLCASSLGPVGVGSYEQYFGPGTRLTVT.

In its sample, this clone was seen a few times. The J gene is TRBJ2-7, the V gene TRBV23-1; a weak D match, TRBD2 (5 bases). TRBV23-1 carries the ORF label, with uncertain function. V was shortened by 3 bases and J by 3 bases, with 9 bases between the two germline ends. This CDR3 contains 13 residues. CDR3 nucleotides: TGCGCCAGCAGTCATTCGGGAAGCTACGAGCAGTACTTC. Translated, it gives CASSHSGSYEQYF.

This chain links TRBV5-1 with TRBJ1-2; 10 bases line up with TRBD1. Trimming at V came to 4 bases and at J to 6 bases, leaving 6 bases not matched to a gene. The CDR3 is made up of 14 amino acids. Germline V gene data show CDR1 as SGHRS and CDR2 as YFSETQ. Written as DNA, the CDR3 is TGCGCCAGCAGCCCCTCCGGGACAGGGGATGGCTACACCTTC. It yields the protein CASSPSGTGDGYTF.

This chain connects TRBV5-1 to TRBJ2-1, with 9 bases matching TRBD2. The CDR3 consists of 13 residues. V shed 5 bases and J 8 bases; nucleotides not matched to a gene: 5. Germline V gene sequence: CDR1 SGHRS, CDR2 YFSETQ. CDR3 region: CASSTSGRDEQFF. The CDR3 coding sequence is TGCGCCAGCAGTACTAGCGGGCGAGATGAGCAGTTCTTC.

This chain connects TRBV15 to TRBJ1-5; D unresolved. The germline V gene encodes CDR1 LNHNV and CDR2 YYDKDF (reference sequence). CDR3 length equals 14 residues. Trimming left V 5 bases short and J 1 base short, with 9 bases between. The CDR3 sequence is CATSGATSNQPQHF. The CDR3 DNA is TGTGCCACCAGCGGAGCGACGAGCAATCAGCCCCAGCATTTT.

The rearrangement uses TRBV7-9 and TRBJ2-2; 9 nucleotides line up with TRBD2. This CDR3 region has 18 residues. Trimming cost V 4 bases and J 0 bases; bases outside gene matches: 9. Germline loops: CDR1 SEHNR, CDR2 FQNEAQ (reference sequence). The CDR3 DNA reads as TGTGCCAGCAGCTCCCGTGGCGGGAGGGCGGCGAACACCGGGGAGCTGTTTTTT. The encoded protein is CASSSRGGRAANTGELFF.

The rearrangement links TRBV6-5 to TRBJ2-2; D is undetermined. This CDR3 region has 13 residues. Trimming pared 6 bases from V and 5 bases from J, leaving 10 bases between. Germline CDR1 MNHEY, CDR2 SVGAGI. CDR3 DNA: TGTGCCAGCAGCTCGACCCAAACCGGGGAGCTGTTTTTT. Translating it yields CASSSTQTGELFF.

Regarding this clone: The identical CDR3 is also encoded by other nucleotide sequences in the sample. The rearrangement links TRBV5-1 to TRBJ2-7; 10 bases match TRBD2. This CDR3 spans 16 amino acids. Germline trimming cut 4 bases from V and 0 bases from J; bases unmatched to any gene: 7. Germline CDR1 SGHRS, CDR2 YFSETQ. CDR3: CASSLGLAESSYEQYF. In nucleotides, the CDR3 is TGCGCCAGCAGCCTAGGACTAGCGGAGAGCTCCTACGAGCAGTACTTC. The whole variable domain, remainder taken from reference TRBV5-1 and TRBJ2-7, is KAGVTQTPRYLIKTRGQQVTLSCSPISGHRSVSWYQQTPGQGLQFLFEYFSETQRNKGNFPGRFSGRQFSNSRSEMNVSTLELGDSALYLCASSLGLAESSYEQYFGPGTRLTVT.

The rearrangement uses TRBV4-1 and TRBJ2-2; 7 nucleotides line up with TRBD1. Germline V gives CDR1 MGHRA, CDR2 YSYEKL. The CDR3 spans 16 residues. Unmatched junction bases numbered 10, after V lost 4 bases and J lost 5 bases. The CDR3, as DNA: TGCGCCAGCAGCCTGAAAACAGGGGAAGGAACCGGGGAGCTGTTTTTT. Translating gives CASSLKTGEGTGELFF.

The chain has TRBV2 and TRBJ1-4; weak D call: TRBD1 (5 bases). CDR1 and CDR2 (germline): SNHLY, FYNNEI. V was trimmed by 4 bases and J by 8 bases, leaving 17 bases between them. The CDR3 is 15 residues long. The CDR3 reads CASSGSGAGEEKLFF. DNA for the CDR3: TGTGCCAGCAGTGGATCCGGGGCGGGTGAGGAAAAACTGTTTTTT.

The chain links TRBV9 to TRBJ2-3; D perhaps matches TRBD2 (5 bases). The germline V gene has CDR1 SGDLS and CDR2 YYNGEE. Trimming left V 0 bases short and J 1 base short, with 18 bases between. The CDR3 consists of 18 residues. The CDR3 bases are TGTGCCAGCAGCGTAGAGGACGCGGACTGGACTGGCACAGATACGCAGTATTTT. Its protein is CASSVEDADWTGTDTQYF.

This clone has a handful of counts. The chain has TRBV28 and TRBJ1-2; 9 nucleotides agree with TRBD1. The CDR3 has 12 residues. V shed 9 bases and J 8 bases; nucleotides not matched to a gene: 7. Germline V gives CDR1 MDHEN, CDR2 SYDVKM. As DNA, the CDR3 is TGTGCCAGTGAGGACAGGGGCAACGGCTACACCTTC. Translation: CASEDRGNGYTF.

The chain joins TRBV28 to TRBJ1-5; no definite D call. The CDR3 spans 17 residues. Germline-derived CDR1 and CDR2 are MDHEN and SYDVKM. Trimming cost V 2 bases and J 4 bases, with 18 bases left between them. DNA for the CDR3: TGTGCCAGCAGTTTACGGGGTCCAGGTCCGGGGAATCAGCCCCAGCATTTT. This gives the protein CASSLRGPGPGNQPQHF.

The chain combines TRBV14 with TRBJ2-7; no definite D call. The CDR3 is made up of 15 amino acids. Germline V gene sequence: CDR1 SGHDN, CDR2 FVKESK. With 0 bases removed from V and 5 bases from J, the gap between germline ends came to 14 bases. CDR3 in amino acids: CASSQDQTLGHEQYF. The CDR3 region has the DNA TGTGCCAGCAGCCAAGATCAAACTCTTGGTCACGAGCAGTACTTC.

In nucleotides, the CDR3 is TGTGCCAGCAGAAATGGACGGAGGGGCTATAATTCACCCCTCCACTTT. It specifies CASRNGRRGYNSPLHF. This chain uses TRBV7-2 with TRBJ1-6; D is possibly TRBD1 (5 bases). With 6 bases removed from V and 3 bases from J, the gap between germline ends came to 15 bases. Germline CDR1 is SGHTA and CDR2 is FQGNSA. This CDR3 region has 16 residues.

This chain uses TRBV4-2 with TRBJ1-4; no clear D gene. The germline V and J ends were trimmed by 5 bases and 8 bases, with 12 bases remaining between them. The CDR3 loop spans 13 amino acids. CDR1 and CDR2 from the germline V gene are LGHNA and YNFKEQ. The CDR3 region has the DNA TGTGCCAGCAGCGCGGCGTCGGGGGAAAAACTGTTTTTT. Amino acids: CASSAASGEKLFF.